A selection of T cell receptor beta chains follows, all from one sample in a study of blood T cells in healthy people across ages. TCRdb recomputed calls from the 5' RACE reads with MiXCR, one row per CDR3 protein. The sample includes around 940,000 distinct CDR3 sequences, around 54% of them seen just once. The sequencing input was blood. The receptors were gathered from a woman aged 60-75 years in good health. CDR3s include the opening cysteine and the closing phenylalanine or tryptophan. The D gene is left open where the match is weak. Not every row has a clone size; where given, it reads once, few, many or a size class.

v_call	clone_size	d_call	j_call	cdr3_nt	cdr3_aa
TRBV29-1	few	NA	TRBJ2-1	TGCAGCGTTGTGGGTGCTATCATGGTCAATGAGCAGTTCTTC	CSVVGAIMVNEQFF
TRBV6-2/TRBV6-3	NA	TRBD1	TRBJ2-3	TGTGCCAGCACCTTTGGACAGGACACAGATACGCAGTATTTT	CASTFGQDTDTQYF
TRBV7-9	NA	TRBD2	TRBJ2-2	TGTGCCAGCAGCGGGAGCTGGGGACTAAACACCGGGGAGCTGTTTTTT	CASSGSWGLNTGELFF
TRBV3-1	once	TRBD1	TRBJ2-3	TGTGCCAGCAGCGGTCCGGGACAGGGGTTGTATTTT	CASSGPGQGLYF
TRBV2	NA	NA	TRBJ1-5	TGTGCCAGCAGTGTAACGGGGAACAATCAGCCCCAGCATTTT	CASSVTGNNQPQHF
TRBV27	NA	NA	TRBJ2-1	TGTGCCAGCAGTACAAGGGTCCACAATGAGCAGTTCTTC	CASSTRVHNEQFF
TRBV7-9	NA	NA	TRBJ2-5	TGTGCCAGCAGCTTTGTCCAGGGCGGTGGAGAGACCCAGTACTTC	CASSFVQGGGETQYF
TRBV20-1	NA	NA	TRBJ1-5	TGCAGTGCTAGAGGCAGGGGCCAGCCCCAGCATTTT	CSARGRGQPQHF
TRBV29-1	NA	NA	TRBJ2-3	TGCAGCGTTGAAGATCGTTTAGGAGGGGGAGACCACACAGATACGCAGTATTTT	CSVEDRLGGGDHTDTQYF
TRBV29-1	few	TRBD1	TRBJ2-1	TGCAGCGTTGCCGTGACAGGGGGGCCCAATGAGCAGTTCTTC	CSVAVTGGPNEQFF